Sequencing of this T cell receptor (beta chain) was carried out in a study of blood T cell repertoires in COVID-19. Study context: PBMCs, B-cell-depleted T cells, or T cells provided the cDNA or gDNA that made up the material.

How the authors handled the data: Scientists estimated how many nucleated cells there were by amplifying reference gene primers. Measured with immunoSEQ multiplex PCR; TCRdb has only the in-frame clones, and not every one. That table supplies the V and J calls and clone size; D and trimming were determined from the DNA. The sample includes over 150,000 clones, approximately 87% seen only once; the top ten take under 15%. The table lists this clone with a count of one. The germline V gene encodes CDR1 LGHDT and CDR2 YNNKEL (reference sequence). V gave up 6 bases and J gave up 1 base, with 12 bases separating them. The CDR3 is made up of 14 amino acids.

V and J are TRBV3-1 (or the pseudogene TRBV3-2) and TRBJ1-1; D might be TRBD1 (5 bases). Sequenced: peripheral blood. This sequence was found in a woman aged 70 to 79 with COVID-19, enrolled during active disease. The CDR3 DNA sequence: TGTGCCAGCAGGCCAACGGACAAGAACACTGAAGCTTTCTTT. It is translated as CASRPTDKNTEAFF.